The 5 T cell receptor beta chains below come from one sample, sequenced in a study of shared clonotypes between healthy human individuals. Sequencing used immunoSEQ multiplex PCR; TCRdb keeps in-frame clones, though not all of them. The data contain about 2.4 million clones, about 92% of them seen just once; the ten biggest clones take up around 0.14%. Sequencing was carried out using naive CD4+ T cells sorted from blood. Specified subset: CD45RA+ positively selected. These receptors came from a man aged 18 to 30 in good health.

V usage is TRBV29-1 and J usage is TRBJ2-7, with D possibly TRBD1 on 6 matching bases. The V end was cut by 4 bases, the J end by 6 bases, with 13 bases between. The CDR3 has 12 residues. Germline V gene lookup returns CDR1 SQVTM and CDR2 ANQGSEA. The CDR3 sequence is CSVVAGTREQYF. As DNA, the CDR3 is TGCAGCGTTGTAGCTGGGACACGCGAGCAGTACTTC.

The chain uses TRBV13 and TRBJ2-1; 12 bases match TRBD2. The germline CDR1 and CDR2 sequences are PRHDT and FYEKMQ (reference sequence). This CDR3 has 16 residues. Unmatched junction bases numbered 5, after V lost 0 bases and J lost 8 bases. CDR3 bases: TGTGCCAGCAGCTTAGGGCTAGCGGGAGGGCGCTATGAGCAGTTCTTC. Translated: CASSLGLAGGRYEQFF.

J is TRBJ2-1 and V is TRBV5-6; 13 nucleotides align to TRBD2. J was trimmed by 4 bases and V by 4 bases; bases with no gene match: 5. The CDR3 covers 16 residues. Germline-derived CDR1 and CDR2 are SGHDT and YYEEEE. In DNA, the CDR3 is TGTGCCAGCAGCAGGACTAGCGGGAGCAATTACAATGAGCAGTTCTTC. Translating it yields CASSRTSGSNYNEQFF.

The rearrangement uses TRBV28 and TRBJ1-1; 7 nucleotides match TRBD1. Germline CDR1 is MDHEN and CDR2 is SYDVKM. This CDR3 comprises 15 residues. V lost 7 bases, J lost 6 bases, and 14 bases stayed unmatched. CDR3 nucleotide sequence: TGTGCCAGCACCGAGGGGGCAGGGGAGGGCCCTGAAGCTTTCTTT. Translating it yields CASTEGAGEGPEAFF.

CDR3 DNA: TGCAGCGGAACAGGGGAAGAGACCCAGTACTTC. Translation: CSGTGEETQYF. V and J are TRBV29-1 and TRBJ2-5; 7 bases line up with TRBD1. Looked up from germline, CDR1 is SQVTM and CDR2 is ANQGSEA. V gave up 7 bases and J gave up 3 bases; unmatched junction bases: 2. The CDR3 runs to 11 residues.